The rows below give T cell receptor beta chains drawn from one sample of a study of lymphopenia after photon versus proton radiotherapy. Sequencing used immunoSEQ multiplex PCR; TCRdb keeps in-frame clones, though not all of them. The sample consists of approximately 65,000 clones, about 85% of them appearing once. The material sequenced was peripheral blood, taken from a patient treated with proton-based radiotherapy. The receptors were sampled from a man older than 75 with esophageal cancer. Both conserved end residues are part of each CDR3. The D gene is left open where the match is weak. Clone size is shown for a subset of rows, as once, few, many or a class of expanded clone.

J | D | size | V | length | CDR3 | DNA
TRBJ1-2 | . | . | TRBV11-2 | 16 | CASTHLGGPLGYGYTF | TGTGCCAGCACCCATCTTGGGGGACCCCTGGGCTATGGCTACACCTTC
TRBJ1-2 | . | . | TRBV2 | 18 | CASSRTRGASSIPDGYTF | TGTGCCAGCAGTCGGACACGGGGGGCCTCCTCGATTCCCGATGGCTACACCTTC
TRBJ2-5 | TRBD2 | few | TRBV19 | 16 | CASSTTPGLVSETQYF | TGTGCCAGTAGTACCACCCCGGGACTAGTATCGGAGACCCAGTACTTC
TRBJ1-2 | TRBD1 | . | TRBV25-1 | 16 | CASSDLGTGGNYGYTF | TGTGCCAGCAGTGACCTTGGGACAGGGGGCAACTATGGCTACACCTTC
TRBJ2-7 | TRBD1 | . | TRBV11-2 | 15 | CASSLPTTGGWEQYF | TGTGCCAGCAGCTTACCGACGACAGGGGGCTGGGAGCAGTACTTC
TRBJ2-7 | . | . | TRBV2 | 13 | CATERRVRGEQYF | TGTGCCACGGAGCGGAGAGTCAGGGGCGAGCAGTACTTC
TRBJ2-1 | . | . | TRBV28 | 14 | CAAWAEAHFGEQFF | .
TRBJ2-1 | TRBD2 | once | TRBV10-3 | 19 | CAISGDQIRTSGRYNEQFF | TGTGCCATCAGTGGGGACCAAATTCGGACTAGCGGGAGATACAATGAGCAGTTCTTC
TRBJ2-7 | TRBD2 | . | TRBV5-4 | 16 | CASSQGRTPGGYEQYF | TGCGCCAGCAGCCAAGGGCGGACGCCGGGAGGGTACGAGCAGTACTTC
TRBJ1-6 | . | . | TRBV7-8 | 14 | CASSLGRENSPLHF | TGTGCCAGCAGCTTGGGCAGGGAAAATTCACCCCTCCACTTT
TRBJ2-1 | . | . | TRBV7-2 | 12 | CAGSRRLNEQFF | TGTGCCGGCTCAAGGCGACTCAATGAGCAGTTCTTC
TRBJ1-2 | . | . | TRBV7-2 | 13 | CASSPAANYGYTF | TGTGCCAGCAGCCCGGCCGCTAACTATGGCTACACCTTC
TRBJ2-7 | . | . | TRBV7-2 | 13 | CASKFPSSYEQYF | TGTGCCAGCAAGTTCCCGAGCTCCTACGAGCAGTACTTC
TRBJ2-1 | TRBD2 | . | TRBV6-1 | 14 | CAIQGLAGYNEQFF | TGTGCCATCCAAGGACTAGCGGGGTACAATGAGCAGTTCTTC
TRBJ2-3 | . | few | TRBV4-3 | 14 | CASSQGAVSDTQYF | TGCGCCAGCAGCCAAGGGGCGGTCTCAGATACGCAGTATTTT
TRBJ2-2 | TRBD1 | . | TRBV13 | 16 | CASSNAGTGRTGELFF | TGTGCCAGCAGCAACGCCGGGACAGGGCGCACCGGGGAGCTGTTTTTT
TRBJ1-6 | . | . | TRBV7-2 | 12 | CASSYRDSPLHF | TGTGCCAGCAGCTATCGGGATTCACCCCTCCACTTT
TRBJ2-3 | . | . | TRBV7-7 | 15 | CASSHRGAETDTQYF | TGTGCTAGCAGCCATAGGGGTGCGGAAACAGATACGCAGTATTTT
TRBJ2-5 | . | . | TRBV4-3 | 16 | CASSQGLGEGQETQYF | TGCGCCAGCAGCCAGGGGCTAGGAGAAGGCCAAGAGACCCAGTACTTC
TRBJ1-6 | . | . | TRBV6-1 | 14 | CASQSSSYNSPLHF | TGTGCCAGCCAGTCGAGCTCCTATAATTCACCCCTCCACTTT
TRBJ2-7 | . | . | TRBV29-1 | 12 | CSGGTAGYEQYF | TGCAGCGGCGGGACAGCGGGCTACGAGCAGTACTTC
TRBJ2-1 | . | few | TRBV4-3 | 15 | CASSQGPQQAYEQFF | TGCGCCAGCAGCCAAGGGCCCCAGCAGGCATATGAGCAGTTCTTC
TRBJ2-5 | . | . | TRBV10-3 | 14 | CAISVDSNQETQYF | TGTGCCATCAGTGTAGACAGCAACCAAGAGACCCAGTACTTC
TRBJ2-2 | . | . | TRBV28 | 16 | CASRGASGANTGELFF | TGTGCCAGCCGAGGGGCTTCAGGGGCGAACACCGGGGAGCTGTTTTTT
TRBJ2-1 | TRBD2 | . | TRBV7-9 | 15 | CASPIWREGHNEQFF | TGTGCCAGCCCCATTTGGCGGGAGGGCCATAATGAGCAGTTCTTC
TRBJ1-2 | . | . | TRBV30 | 11 | CAWSRGFGYTF | TGTGCCTGGAGTCGGGGTTTTGGCTACACCTTC
TRBJ2-7 | TRBD2 | . | TRBV6-5 | 13 | CASGTTRTNEQYF | TGTGCCAGCGGGACTACAAGAACCAACGAGCAGTACTTC
TRBJ2-2 | TRBD1 | . | TRBV9 | 15 | CASSMTGGRTGELFF | TGTGCCAGCAGCATGACAGGGGGCAGGACCGGGGAGCTGTTTTTT
TRBJ2-7 | TRBD2 | . | TRBV5-4 | 15 | CASSLLGTSGIEQYF | TGTGCCAGCAGCCTACTAGGGACTAGTGGGATAGAGCAGTACTTC
TRBJ2-3 | . | . | TRBV11-3 | 15 | CASSLGGRPTDTQYF | TGTGCCAGCAGCTTAGGGGGCCGACCCACAGATACGCAGTATTTT
TRBJ1-2 | . | few | TRBV7-9 | 14 | CASSPPGTFYGYTF | TGTGCCAGCAGCCCCCCCGGGACTTTCTATGGCTACACCTTC
TRBJ1-2 | . | few | TRBV29-1 | 13 | CSVQQGKDYGYTF | TGCAGCGTACAGCAGGGGAAGGACTATGGCTACACCTTC
TRBJ1-1 | . | . | TRBV4-2 | 14 | CASSLDNMNTEAFF | TGTGCCAGCAGCTTGGACAACATGAACACTGAAGCTTTCTTT
TRBJ2-7 | TRBD2 | few | TRBV7-9 | 18 | CASRPGLAGEGGSYEQYF | TGTGCCAGCAGGCCGGGACTAGCGGGAGAGGGGGGGTCCTACGAGCAGTACTTC
TRBJ2-3 | TRBD1 | . | TRBV2 | 15 | CARNPGQVGTDTQYF | TGTGCCAGGAACCCGGGACAGGTCGGCACAGATACGCAGTATTTT
TRBJ2-5 | . | . | TRBV2 | 14 | CASSEATVQETQYF | TGTGCCAGCAGTGAAGCGACCGTGCAAGAGACCCAGTACTTC
TRBJ1-1 | TRBD1 | . | TRBV6-5 | 15 | CASSYSTGRYTEAFF | TGTGCCAGCAGTTACTCGACAGGGAGGTACACTGAAGCTTTCTTT
TRBJ2-1 | . | . | TRBV10-1 | 14 | CASSASSPYDEQFF | TGCGCCAGCAGCGCGAGTTCACCCTACGATGAGCAGTTCTTC
TRBJ1-4 | . | . | TRBV7-9 | 15 | CASSPNGGGGEKLFF | TGTGCCAGCAGCCCCAATGGGGGAGGAGGTGAAAAACTGTTTTTT
TRBJ2-7 | . | . | TRBV30 | 11 | CAWSVAYEQYF | TGTGCCTGGAGTGTCGCCTACGAGCAGTACTTC
TRBJ2-1 | . | . | TRBV18 | 12 | CASSPQGNEQFF | TGTGCCAGCTCACCACAGGGAAATGAGCAGTTCTTC
TRBJ1-2 | . | . | TRBV18 | 14 | CASSPDSLLYGYTF | TGTGCCAGCTCACCGGACAGCTTACTCTATGGCTACACCTTC
TRBJ1-1 | . | few | TRBV11-3 | 15 | CASTRGYAGNTEAFF | TGTGCCAGCACCCGAGGGTACGCGGGGAACACTGAAGCTTTCTTT
TRBJ1-2 | TRBD1 | few | TRBV2 | 13 | CASSNDRAYGYTF | TGTGCCAGCAGTAACGACAGGGCTTATGGCTACACCTTC
TRBJ2-7 | . | . | TRBV7-2 | 11 | CASSSGGEQYF | TGTGCCAGCAGCTCAGGAGGGGAGCAGTACTTC
TRBJ1-2 | . | . | TRBV27 | 16 | CASSLSAAGIDYGYTF | TGTGCCAGCAGTTTATCCGCGGCAGGGATAGACTATGGCTACACCTTC
TRBJ1-4 | TRBD1 | few | TRBV2 | 13 | CASQRDRSEKLFF | TGTGCTTCCCAAAGGGACAGAAGTGAAAAACTGTTTTTT
TRBJ2-3 | TRBD2 | . | TRBV7-2 | 15 | CASSFSGGVTDTQYF | TGTGCCAGCAGCTTTAGCGGGGGAGTCACAGATACGCAGTATTTT
TRBJ2-2 | . | few | TRBV19 | 14 | CASSKGANTGELFF | TGTGCCAGTAGTAAAGGGGCGAACACCGGGGAGCTGTTTTTT
TRBJ1-6 | . | . | TRBV12-5 | 14 | CASGLSAFVAPLHF | TGTGCTAGTGGTTTGTCAGCGTTCGTTGCACCCCTCCACTTT
TRBJ1-1 | TRBD1 | . | TRBV4-3 | 15 | CASSQLGAGGTEAFF | TGCGCCAGCAGCCAACTAGGCGCAGGGGGGACTGAAGCTTTCTTT
TRBJ1-1 | . | . | TRBV7-8 | 15 | CASSRIRGTGTEAFF | TGTGCCAGCAGCCGAATTCGGGGGACGGGCACTGAAGCTTTCTTT
TRBJ2-7 | . | . | TRBV5-5 | 15 | CASSRSTGTSYEQYF | TGTGCCAGCAGCCGATCCACGGGGACCTCCTACGAGCAGTACTTC
TRBJ2-7 | . | . | TRBV7-9 | 15 | CASSFYEPNPYEQYF | TGTGCCAGCAGCTTTTATGAGCCAAACCCCTACGAGCAGTACTTC
TRBJ2-5 | TRBD1 | once | TRBV7-2 | 15 | CASSPQTGGEETQYF | TGTGCCAGCAGCCCACAGACAGGGGGCGAAGAGACCCAGTACTTC
TRBJ2-7 | . | . | TRBV2 | 13 | CASSRYLGNEQYF | TGTGCCAGCAGTCGGTATTTAGGAAACGAGCAGTACTTC
TRBJ2-1 | TRBD1 | few | TRBV18 | 13 | CASSPTTGVEQFF | TGTGCCAGCTCACCGACTACAGGGGTCGAGCAGTTCTTC
TRBJ1-3 | . | . | TRBV6-1 | 15 | CASSEGRARGNTIYF | TGTGCCAGCAGTGAGGGACGGGCAAGGGGAAACACCATATATTTT
TRBJ2-2 | . | few | TRBV9 | 15 | CASSSLGEFTGELFF | TGTGCCAGCAGCTCCTTGGGGGAGTTCACCGGGGAGCTGTTTTTT
TRBJ2-7 | TRBD2 | . | TRBV11-2 | 13 | CASSLPSGVAQYF | TGTGCCAGCAGCTTACCTAGCGGGGTAGCGCAGTACTTC